These 4 T cell receptor beta chains came from one sample sequenced in a study of response to subunit inactivated influenza vaccine. One entry per CDR3 protein, called by TCRdb with MiXCR from the RT-PCR reads. The sample contains about 160,000 distinct CDR3 sequences, roughly a tenth of which appear only once. The sequencing used non-naive T cells sorted from PBMCs, collected roughly 6 weeks after vaccination. These TCRs come from a man aged 50-59 years who received an inactivated influenza vaccine.

This clonotype was counted a few times. The chain uses TRBV7-6 and TRBJ2-7; a possible D gene is TRBD1 (6 bases). The V and J ends lost 2 bases and 5 bases respectively, with 10 bases between them. From germline, CDR1 is SGHVS and CDR2 FNYEAQ. The CDR3 is 13 residues long. CDR3 DNA sequence: TGTGCCAGCAGCTTAATACAGGGTGACGAGCAGTACTTC. It is translated as CASSLIQGDEQYF.

This clonotype came up many times. This sequence joins TRBV28 and TRBJ2-3, with 8 bases fitting TRBD2. J was trimmed by 5 bases and V by 8 bases; bases with no gene match: 12. CDR3 length: 15 amino acids. Germline CDR1 MDHEN, CDR2 SYDVKM. This CDR3 reads CASSGGGAGGDTQYF. The CDR3, as DNA: TGTGCCAGCTCCGGGGGGGGGGCTGGGGGAGATACGCAGTATTTT. Full variable domain (remainder filled in from reference TRBV28 and TRBJ2-3): DVKVTQSSRYLVKRTGEKVFLECVQDMDHENMFWYRQDPGLGLRLIYFSYDVKMKEKGDIPEGYSVSREKKERFSLILESASTNQTSMYLCASSGGGAGGDTQYFGPGTRLTVL.

The CDR3 protein is CASRATALETQYF. The CDR3 nucleotides read TGCGCCAGCAGGGCGACAGCTTTAGAGACCCAGTACTTC. The gene calls are TRBV10-2 and TRBJ2-5, with TRBD1 as a possible D gene (5 bases). This CDR3 is built from 13 residues. Germline V gives CDR1 WSHSY, CDR2 SAAADI. V gave up 6 bases and J gave up 4 bases, with 12 bases separating them.

This clonotype came up many times. The genes are TRBV5-1 and TRBJ1-4; D remains unclear. The germline V and J ends were trimmed by 0 bases and 5 bases, with 14 bases remaining between them. The CDR3 loop spans 16 amino acids. CDR1 and CDR2 from the germline V gene are SGHRS and YFSETQ. The CDR3 is CASSLEPLGANEKLFF. CDR3 in DNA: TGCGCCAGCAGCTTGGAGCCCCTGGGCGCGAATGAAAAACTGTTTTTT.